The entry below gives a single TCR beta chain sequence along with its context. Antigen unknown. Method: immunoSEQ multiplex PCR; TCRdb's copy keeps in-frame clones and lacks some. The data hold about 150,000 clones, with about 89% observed a single time. V lost 7 bases and J lost 1; bases outside the gene matches: 8. This CDR3 has 16 amino acids. Germline CDR1 and CDR2: LNHDA and SQIVND (reference sequence). These data are taken from a study of cytomegalovirus exposure and HLA in healthy donors. Study-wide results and caveats: Cytomegalovirus-associated status was assigned to about 160 TCR beta chains. The classifier, whose performance was assessed in both the original and validation cohorts, reportedly diagnosed cytomegalovirus status with high specificity and sensitivity.

The sequenced sample consisted of PBMCs. V gene TRBV19 combines with J gene TRBJ1-5; 9 bases agree with TRBD1. This TCR derives from a man younger than 30 in good health and CMV-seronegative. Written as DNA, the CDR3 is TGTGCCAGTAATGCACAGGGGGCGAAAAGCAATCAGCCCCAGCATTTT. It yields the protein CASNAQGAKSNQPQHF.